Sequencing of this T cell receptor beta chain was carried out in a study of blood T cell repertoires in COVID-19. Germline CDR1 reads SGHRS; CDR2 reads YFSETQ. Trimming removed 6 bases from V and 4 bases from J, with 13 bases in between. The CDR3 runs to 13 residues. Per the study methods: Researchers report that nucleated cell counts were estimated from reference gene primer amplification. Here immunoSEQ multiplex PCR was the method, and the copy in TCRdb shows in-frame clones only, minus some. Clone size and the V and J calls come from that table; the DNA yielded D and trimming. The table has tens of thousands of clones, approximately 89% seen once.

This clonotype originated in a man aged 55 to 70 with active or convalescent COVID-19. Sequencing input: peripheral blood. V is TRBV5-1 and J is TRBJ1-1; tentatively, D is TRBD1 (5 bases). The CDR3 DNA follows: TGCGCCAGCACCTTCGGGGGGAGCACTGAAGCTTTCTTT. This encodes CASTFGGSTEAFF. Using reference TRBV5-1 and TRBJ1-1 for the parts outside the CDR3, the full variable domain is KAGVTQTPRYLIKTRGQQVTLSCSPISGHRSVSWYQQTPGQGLQFLFEYFSETQRNKGNFPGRFSGRQFSNSRSEMNVSTLELGDSALYLCASTFGGSTEAFFGQGTRLTVV.